Listed here are 14 T cell receptor beta chains from one sample, sequenced in a study of blood T cells in healthy people across ages. For the second PCR, which ran for roughly 6 to 11 cycles, a sample-barcoded 5' primer and a J-beta primer mix were used. TCRdb independently ran MiXCR on the 5' RACE reads; one entry per CDR3 protein. The sample lists around 1,500,000 distinct CDR3 sequences; 42% were seen once. The sample taken for sequencing was blood. These receptors were collected from a woman younger than 35 in good health.

This clonotype was seen only once. This rearrangement joins TRBV2 to TRBJ2-6; 7 bases are shared with TRBD1. This CDR3 has 16 residues. J gave up 0 bases and V 9 bases, and 8 bases lay outside the gene matches. Germline CDR1 is SNHLY and CDR2 is FYNNEI. The CDR3 is CASYDRALSGANVLTF. CDR3 nucleotides: TGTGCCAGTTACGACAGGGCCCTCTCTGGGGCCAACGTCCTGACTTTC.

This chain links TRBV30 with TRBJ2-4; TRBD1 matches 10 bases. The DNA end is a closer match to TRBJ2-7, so the J assignment may be wrong. The germline gives CDR1 GTSNPN, CDR2 SVGIG (reference sequence). The CDR3 totals 12 residues. The DNA of the CDR3 is TGTGCCTGTGGGACAGGGGCCTACGAGCAGTACTTC. It codes for CACGTGAYEQYF.

The chain uses TRBV11-2 and TRBJ2-5, with TRBD2 identical over 11 bases. After removal of 2 bases from V and 1 base from J, the junction contained 3 bases not matched to a gene. There are 16 residues in the CDR3. Germline V gives CDR1 SGHAT, CDR2 FQNNGV. CDR3 nucleotides: TGTGCCAGCAGCTTATATAGCGGGGGGGCCCAAGAGACCCAGTACTTC. Encoded protein: CASSLYSGGAQETQYF.

This clonotype was counted between two and nine times. The chain has TRBV6-5 and TRBJ2-4; D not certain. The J call may be incorrect, as the DNA end agrees better with TRBJ2-7. Germline lookup yields CDR1 MNHEY and CDR2 SVGAGI. There are 13 residues in the CDR3. The CDR3 DNA reads TGTGCCAGCAGCCTCCTAGTGAGCTACGAGCAGTACTTC. Translating it yields CASSLLVSYEQYF.

The CDR3 here is CSARTYRGDGYTF. The CDR3 DNA follows: TGCAGTGCTAGGACTTACAGGGGAGATGGCTACACCTTC. The chain combines TRBV20-1 with TRBJ1-2, with 7 bases matching TRBD1. With V trimmed by 3 bases and J by 6 bases, 7 bases remained unmatched. The CDR3 consists of 13 residues. Germline CDR1 and CDR2: DFQATT and SNEGSKA (reference sequence).

By its share, this clonotype is medium-sized (0.01 to 0.1%). V usage is TRBV20-1 and J usage is TRBJ2-1; the D is unclear. This CDR3 spans 12 amino acids. V lost 6 bases, J lost 9 bases, and 15 bases lay in between. Germline V lookup: CDR1 DFQATT, CDR2 SNEGSKA (reference sequence). CDR3 sequence reads: CSALYDNSEQFF. Here the CDR3 DNA reads TGCAGTGCCCTATATGATAACAGTGAGCAGTTCTTC.

This clonotype came up many times. The J gene is TRBJ2-3, the V gene TRBV5-6; D ambiguous. Trimming removed 5 bases at V and 3 bases at J, with 13 bases between. Germline V lookup: CDR1 SGHDT, CDR2 YYEEEE. CDR3 length: 14 amino acids. The chain's CDR3 is CASSLVSATDTQYF. CDR3 sequence (DNA): TGTGCCAGCAGTTTAGTTAGTGCAACAGATACGCAGTATTTT.

V usage is TRBV28 and J usage is TRBJ1-2, with unresolved D. V gave up 3 bases and J gave up 4 bases, with 9 bases separating them. This CDR3 is 13 amino acids long. The germline V gene has CDR1 MDHEN and CDR2 SYDVKM. The CDR3 DNA reads TGTGCCAGCAGTTTTTGGGTCCTCTATGGCTACACCTTC. Translation: CASSFWVLYGYTF.

The rearrangement links TRBV5-1 to TRBJ2-2; TRBD1 aligns across 7 bases. Germline CDR1 is SGHRS and CDR2 is YFSETQ. This CDR3 spans 14 amino acids. The trim removed 4 bases at V and 4 bases at J, leaving 4 bases unmatched. This CDR3 is CASSIGQATGELFF. DNA of the CDR3: TGCGCCAGCAGCATCGGACAGGCCACCGGGGAGCTGTTTTTT.

This clonotype has just a few counts. The chain has TRBV7-9 and TRBJ1-6; possibly TRBD1 for D (5 bases). The CDR3 has 14 amino acids. CDR1 and CDR2 (germline): SEHNR, FQNEAQ (reference sequence). Between the trimmed V and J ends, which lost 2 bases and 5 bases, there was a span of 7 bases. The CDR3 DNA follows: TGTGCCAGCAGCTTAAAGACAGATAATTCACCCCTCCACTTT. Its translation: CASSLKTDNSPLHF. Variable domain in full (rest from reference TRBV7-9 and TRBJ1-6): DTGVSQNPRHKITKRGQNVTFRCDPISEHNRLYWYRQTLGQGPEFLTYFQNEAQLEKSRLLSDRFSAERPKGSFSTLEIQRTEQGDSAMYLCASSLKTDNSPLHFGNGTRLTVT.

The V call is TRBV7-8, the J call TRBJ2-2; 8 bases are a match to TRBD1. V shed 5 bases, J shed 4 bases, and the junction held 6 bases outside the gene matches. In germline, CDR1 is SGHVS, CDR2 FQNEAQ. This CDR3 contains 15 residues. CDR3 amino acids: CASSNRTGSTGELFF. In nucleotides, the CDR3 is TGTGCCAGCAGCAACCGGACAGGGTCCACCGGGGAGCTGTTTTTT.

CDR3 coding DNA: TGTGCCATCAGTGTTGGGCTGTTGAACACTGAAGCTTTCTTT. Protein sequence: CAISVGLLNTEAFF. The rearrangement uses TRBV10-3 and TRBJ1-1; D gene unclear. Deletions cut 4 bases from V and 0 bases from J, with 9 bases between. The CDR3 loop spans 14 amino acids. Germline V gives CDR1 ENHRY, CDR2 SYGVKD.

V is TRBV5-1 and J is TRBJ2-7; tentatively, D is TRBD1 or TRBD2 (6 bases each). V shed 3 bases and J shed 7 bases, with 14 bases lying between them. CDR1 is SGHRS, CDR2 YFSETQ, per germline. The CDR3 loop spans 13 amino acids. The CDR3 protein is CASSWEDRTEQYF. CDR3 DNA sequence: TGCGCCAGCAGCTGGGAGGACAGAACGGAGCAGTACTTC.

This rearrangement joins TRBV11-2 to TRBJ2-4; the D gene is possibly TRBD2 (5 bases). The end of the DNA aligns better with TRBJ2-7, so the J call may be wrong. Germline V CDR1 and CDR2: SGHAT, FQNNGV. The CDR3 consists of 13 residues. The CDR3 DNA follows: TGTGCCAGCAGGGGAACTAGTCCGTACGAGCAGTACTTC. It encodes CASRGTSPYEQYF.